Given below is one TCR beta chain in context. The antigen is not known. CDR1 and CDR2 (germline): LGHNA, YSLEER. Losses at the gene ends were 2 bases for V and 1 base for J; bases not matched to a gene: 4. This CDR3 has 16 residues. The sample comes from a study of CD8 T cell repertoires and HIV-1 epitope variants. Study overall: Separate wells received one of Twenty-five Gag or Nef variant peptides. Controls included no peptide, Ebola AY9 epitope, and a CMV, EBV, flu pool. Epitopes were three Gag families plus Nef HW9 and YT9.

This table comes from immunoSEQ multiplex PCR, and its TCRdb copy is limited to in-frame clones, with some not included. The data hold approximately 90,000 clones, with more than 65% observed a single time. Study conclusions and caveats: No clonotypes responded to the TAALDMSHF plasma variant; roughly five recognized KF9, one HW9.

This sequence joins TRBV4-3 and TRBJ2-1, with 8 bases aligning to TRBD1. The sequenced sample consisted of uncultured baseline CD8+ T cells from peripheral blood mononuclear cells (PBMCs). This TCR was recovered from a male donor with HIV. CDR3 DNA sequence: TGCGCCAGCAGCCAACGATGGACAGGGTCCTACAATGAGCAGTTCTTC. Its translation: CASSQRWTGSYNEQFF.